This section outlines one T cell receptor beta chain sequence together with its context. The time point is: pretreatment peripheral blood. TCRdb's copy holds only in-frame clones and misses some; the assay was immunoSEQ multiplex PCR. This table has under 50,000 clones, roughly nine tenths appearing once. This entry belongs to a study of PD-L1 blockade in urothelial cancer. At the level of the study: Blood was analyzed 3 weeks (second dose) and 6 weeks after treatment start.

This CDR3 is built from 15 residues. The V gene lost 0 bases and the J gene lost 2 bases, with 13 bases spanning the gap. Looked up from germline, CDR1 is SQVTM and CDR2 is ANQGSEA. Sequencing was performed on PBMCs, taken around atezolizumab (anti-PD-L1) treatment. The V and J genes are TRBV29-1 and TRBJ1-2; TRBD1 might be the D (6 bases). This TCR was sampled from an older woman with urothelial cancer. CDR3 residues: CSVEDSETGNYGYTF. DNA for the CDR3: TGCAGCGTTGAAGATTCGGAGACAGGAAACTATGGCTACACCTTC. Looking up the rest from reference TRBV29-1 and TRBJ1-2 gives the full variable domain: SAVISQKPSRDICQRGTSLTIQCQVDSQVTMMFWYRQQPGQSLTLIATANQGSEATYESGFVIDKFPISRPNLTFSTLTVSNMSPEDSSIYLCSVEDSETGNYGYTFGSGTRLTVV.